The 19 T cell receptor beta chains presented below share a single source sample, sequenced in a study of CD8+CD57+ T cells in acquired aplastic anemia. Using genomic DNA as the template, TCR beta VDJ and CDR3 profiling was carried out. Each CDR3 protein gets one entry after TCRdb re-called the reads with MiXCR. The table lists hundreds of thousands of distinct CDR3 sequences, just under 70% of them singletons, with less than 4% in the top ten. Source material: sorted CD4+, CD8+, or CD8+CD57+ T cells (not recorded which) from PBMCs. The receptors originated from a human donor in good health, serving as a control.

This clonotype was counted ten times or more. V usage is TRBV2 and J usage is TRBJ1-4, with D unresolved. Germline values: CDR1 SNHLY, CDR2 FYNNEI. This CDR3 is built from 13 residues. V shed 2 bases and J shed 5 bases, with 6 bases lying between them. The chain's CDR3 is CASSELRNEKLFF. The CDR3, as DNA: TGTGCCAGCAGTGAACTAAGGAATGAAAAACTGTTTTTT.

V and J are TRBV29-1 and TRBJ1-2; D is undetermined. CDR3 length equals 11 residues. V lost 3 bases to trimming and J lost 7 bases, with 9 bases between them. The V gene's germline CDR1 is SQVTM and CDR2 ANQGSEA. The CDR3 is CSVDTTVGYTF. The DNA of the CDR3 is TGCAGCGTTGACACAACAGTTGGCTACACCTTC.

V and J are TRBV29-1 and TRBJ1-2, with D possibly being TRBD1 (5 bases). The CDR3 is made up of 15 amino acids. Germline V gene sequence: CDR1 SQVTM, CDR2 ANQGSEA. The CDR3 reads CGRSDAGAGNYGYTF. The CDR3 region has the DNA TGCGGCAGGAGTGACGCTGGGGCAGGGAACTATGGCTACACCTTC.

This clonotype was recorded many times. The rearrangement uses TRBV2 and TRBJ2-3; 8 nucleotides align to TRBD2. This CDR3 contains 15 residues. Trimming removed 3 bases from V and 4 bases from J; junction bases left unmatched: 6. Looked up from germline, CDR1 is SNHLY and CDR2 is FYNNEI. CDR3 sequence: CASSEQTGGPDTQYF. DNA for the CDR3: TGTGCCAGCAGTGAGCAGACGGGGGGGCCAGATACGCAGTATTTT. The full variable domain, completed using reference TRBV2 and TRBJ2-3, is EPEVTQTPSHQVTQMGQEVILRCVPISNHLYFYWYRQILGQKVEFLVSFYNNEISEKSEIFDDQFSVERPDGSNFTLKIRSTKLEDSAMYFCASSEQTGGPDTQYFGPGTRLTVL.

J is TRBJ2-5 and V is TRBV27, with 10 bases matching TRBD1. In germline, CDR1 is MNHEY, CDR2 SMNVEV (reference sequence). The CDR3 is 15 amino acids. Trimming took 6 bases from V and 5 from J; bases not matched to a gene: 9. CDR3 residues: CASRWDRGTGETQYF. DNA for the CDR3: TGTGCCAGCAGGTGGGACAGGGGCACCGGGGAGACCCAGTACTTC.

This clonotype has only one observation. The chain couples TRBV7-2 to TRBJ1-2, with D possibly matching TRBD1 (6 bases). Trimming shortened V by 5 bases and J by 7 bases, and 20 bases separated the two germline ends. The V gene's germline CDR1 is SGHTA and CDR2 FQGNSA. The CDR3 runs 15 residues. The CDR3 coding sequence is TGTGCCAGCAGCGTCCTAACCACAGGGAAAAGTGGCTACACCTTC. Residues: CASSVLTTGKSGYTF.

In regard to this clonotype: Without the conserved terminal phenylalanine or tryptophan, this CDR3 likely stems from a read error. The DNA is left out, because the CDR3 cannot be placed on it with certainty; the CDR3 is given as TCRdb lists it. J is TRBJ2-1 and V is TRBV7-6; the table gives TRBD1 as D, unverified against the DNA. The CDR3 is 13 residues long, counting both termini. Germline assignment: CDR1 SGHVS and CDR2 FNYEAQ. The CDR3 protein is CASRRQGENEYFG.

This chain connects TRBV5-1 to TRBJ2-7; 9 bases match TRBD2. The CDR3 extends over 15 amino acids. V lost 0 bases to trimming and J lost 7 bases; unmatched junction nucleotides: 8. Germline assignment: CDR1 SGHRS and CDR2 YFSETQ. The CDR3 loop reads CASSLGSSGALEQYF. The CDR3 DNA reads TGCGCCAGCAGCTTGGGGTCTAGCGGGGCTCTTGAGCAGTACTTC.

There are many counts of this clonotype. The chain employs TRBV5-1 and TRBJ2-7, with unresolved D. The CDR3 totals 11 residues. V was pared by 6 bases and J by 3 bases, with 7 bases between. Germline CDR1 SGHRS, CDR2 YFSETQ. CDR3 region: CASNQNYEQYF. CDR3 coding DNA: TGCGCCAGCAACCAGAACTACGAGCAGTACTTC.

The chain couples TRBV4-3 to TRBJ1-1, with no clear D. V was pared by 0 bases and J by 3 bases, with 11 bases between. Germline V gene data show CDR1 as LGHNA and CDR2 as YSLEER. The CDR3 length is 15 residues. DNA for the CDR3: TGCGCCAGCAGCCAAGATAGGGCAGAGGACACTGAAGCTTTCTTT. The encoded protein is CASSQDRAEDTEAFF.

Worth noting for this clonotype: One end of the junction fails to match germline, which may point to a read error. The rearrangement joins TRBV7-2 to TRBJ2-3; TRBD1 matches 7 bases. Germline loops: CDR1 SGHTA, CDR2 FQGNSA. This CDR3 comprises 14 residues. Written as DNA, the CDR3 is TGTGCCAGCAGCCCAGAGAAGGGGACAGATACCCAGTATTTT. Translating it yields CASSPEKGTDTQYF.

CDR3 DNA sequence: TGTGCCAGCAGCATGGGGAAAGCCGAGAACACTGAAGCTTTCTTT. The encoded protein is CASSMGKAENTEAFF. The chain is built from TRBV5-4 and TRBJ1-1; D is ambiguous. Trimming took 4 bases from V and 1 from J, leaving 14 bases between them. CDR3 size: 15 residues. The germline gives CDR1 SGHNT, CDR2 YYREEE (reference sequence).

The J gene is TRBJ2-7, the V gene TRBV24-1; no firm D call. CDR3 length: 12 residues. Trimming left V 4 bases short and J 2 bases short, with 5 bases between. CDR1 is KGHDR, CDR2 SFDVKD, per germline. CDR3 residues: CATSDGTYEQYF. In DNA, the CDR3 is TGTGCCACCAGTGACGGTACCTACGAGCAGTACTTC.

About this clonotype: Germline and junction disagree at one end, which may indicate a read error. The DNA of the CDR3 is TGCGCCAGCAGCCAATCGGACGGACGTATGAAGTTCTTC. Translating it yields CASSQSDGRMKFF. The chain carries TRBV5-5 and TRBJ2-1; D unresolved. The CDR3 extends over 13 amino acids. In germline, CDR1 is SGHKS, CDR2 YYEKEE (reference sequence).

This clonotype was counted a few times. Just one base apart from a much larger clone, this may be a read error. The V and J genes are TRBV9 and TRBJ2-3; possible D gene TRBD1, 6 bases. CDR1 is SGDLS and CDR2 is YYNGEE in the germline V gene. The CDR3 runs 16 residues. The DNA for the CDR3 is TGTGCCAGCAGCAAACACAGGGACCGTGGCACAGATGCGCAGTATTTT. Translated, it gives CASSKHRDRGTDAQYF.

A note on this clonotype: Since no conserved phenylalanine or tryptophan closes the CDR3, a read error is the likely cause. It is unclear where the CDR3 begins or ends on the DNA, so no DNA is shown, and the CDR3 is as TCRdb lists it. The rearrangement uses TRBV7-3 and TRBJ1-1. Germline CDR1 SGHTA, CDR2 FQGTGA. The CDR3 is 13 amino acids in total, end residues counted. This CDR3 is CASRLQANAEDFS.

This clonotype was seen at least ten times. The chain has TRBV5-8 and TRBJ1-4; D perhaps matches TRBD1 (6 bases). This CDR3 is built from 17 residues. The germline V gene encodes CDR1 SGHTS and CDR2 YDEGEE. With 0 bases removed from V and 8 bases from J, the gap between germline ends came to 20 bases. The CDR3 region is CASSLGVPGQRKEKLFF. The CDR3 DNA is TGTGCCAGCAGCTTGGGAGTACCGGGACAACGGAAGGAAAAACTGTTTTTT. The complete variable domain, with remaining parts taken from reference TRBV5-8 and TRBJ1-4, reads EAGVTQSPTHLIKTRGQQATLRCSPISGHTSVYWYQQALGLGLQFLLWYDEGEERNRGNFPPRFSGRQFPNYSSELNVNALELEDSALYLCASSLGVPGQRKEKLFFGSGTQLSVL.

This clonotype was counted only a few times. The chain recombines TRBV10-3 with TRBJ1-5, with 9 bases identical to TRBD1. The germline V gene has CDR1 ENHRY and CDR2 SYGVKD. The J segment lost 9 bases and the V segment lost 3 bases, leaving 12 bases of the junction unmatched. The CDR3 is 16 amino acids. CDR3 in amino acids: CAISEIGDRDGGPQHF. CDR3 coding DNA: TGTGCCATCAGTGAAATCGGGGACAGGGACGGGGGGCCCCAGCATTTT.

The V call is TRBV7-9, the J call TRBJ2-7, with a tentative D call TRBD2 (5 bases). CDR1 is SEHNR and CDR2 is FQNEAQ in the germline V gene (reference sequence). V dropped 5 bases and J dropped 3 bases, with 17 bases sitting between them. The CDR3 runs to 15 residues. The CDR3 sequence: CASSRLTGGGYEQYF. CDR3 sequence (DNA): TGTGCCAGCAGCCGACTGACTGGAGGAGGCTACGAGCAGTACTTC.